In its sample, the clone carrying this TCR beta chain was seen a few times. Its specificity is unknown. These data come from a study of response to subunit inactivated influenza vaccine. One entry per CDR3 protein results from TCRdb running MiXCR on the RT-PCR reads. This sample carries 450,000 to 700,000 distinct CDR3 sequences, around 15% of them seen once, and the ten largest clones take approximately 10%. This CDR3 has 16 residues. V was trimmed by 6 bases and J by 2 bases, leaving 19 bases between them. Findings and limits, study-wide: Each seasonal influenza vaccination, the authors suggested, recruits few new T cells.

The clonotype comes from a man aged 45-65 years who received an inactivated influenza vaccine. Sequenced material: PBMCs from blood, taken approximately 13 days after vaccination. The rearrangement links TRBV12-3 or TRBV12-4 to TRBJ1-1; D may be TRBD1 (6 bases). CDR3: CASSGIGGRTNTEAFF. As DNA, the CDR3 is TGTGCCAGCAGCGGGATAGGGGGAAGGACTAACACTGAAGCTTTCTTT.